Following are 24 T cell receptor beta chains from one sample sequenced in a study of cytomegalovirus exposure and HLA in healthy donors. The study ran its PCR with 60 Vbeta and 13 Jbeta primers. TCRdb's copy holds only in-frame clones and misses some; the assay was immunoSEQ multiplex PCR. The sample records roughly 160,000 clones, 65% to 85% being singletons. Material: PBMCs. The receptors were sampled from a woman younger than 45 in good health and CMV-seropositive.

CDR3 DNA: TGTGCCAGCAGCCTATTGGGGGGAAGCACTGAAGCTTTCTTT. The encoded protein is CASSLLGGSTEAFF. V usage is TRBV27 and J usage is TRBJ1-1; tentatively, D is TRBD1 (5 bases). From germline, CDR1 is MNHEY and CDR2 SMNVEV (reference sequence). This CDR3 spans 14 amino acids. Deletions cut 6 bases from V and 4 bases from J, with 15 bases between.

The chain has TRBV7-6 and TRBJ2-7; D perhaps matches TRBD1 (6 bases). The V end lost 4 bases, the J end lost 3 bases, and 10 bases lay between the germline ends. The CDR3 loop spans 13 amino acids. CDR1 is SGHVS and CDR2 is FNYEAQ in the germline V gene. CDR3 loop: CASSSGQLYEQYF. The CDR3 DNA is TGTGCCAGCAGCTCTGGACAGCTCTACGAGCAGTACTTC.

This chain links TRBV5-6 with TRBJ1-1; D is possibly TRBD1 (6 bases). Trimming took 4 bases from V and 5 from J, leaving 12 bases between them. The germline gives CDR1 SGHDT, CDR2 YYEEEE. CDR3 length: 13 residues. This CDR3 reads CASSPAGVTEAFF. As DNA, the CDR3 is TGTGCCAGCAGCCCCGCAGGGGTAACTGAAGCTTTCTTT.

V usage is TRBV7-2 and J usage is TRBJ1-4; no reliable D call. Per germline, CDR1 SGHTA and CDR2 FQGNSA. This CDR3 contains 17 residues. Trimming shortened V by 2 bases and J by 0 bases, and 13 bases separated the two germline ends. The CDR3 reads CASSLTFSLATNEKLFF. DNA of the CDR3: TGTGCCAGCAGCTTAACGTTCTCGCTAGCAACTAATGAAAAACTGTTTTTT. The full variable domain, completed using reference TRBV7-2 and TRBJ1-4, is GAGVSQSPSNKVTEKGKDVELRCDPISGHTALYWYRQSLGQGLEFLIYFQGNSAPDKSGLPSDRFSAERTGGSVSTLTIQRTQQEDSAVYLCASSLTFSLATNEKLFFGSGTQLSVL.

The chain couples TRBV18 to TRBJ1-2; 7 bases match TRBD1. The ends lost 5 bases at V and 7 bases at J; junction bases unmatched: 16. Germline V gene lookup returns CDR1 KGHSH and CDR2 LQKENI. The CDR3 length is 16 residues. Here the CDR3 reads CASSNGQAGVRGGYTF. The CDR3, as DNA: TGTGCCAGCTCAAACGGACAGGCTGGCGTTCGGGGTGGCTACACCTTC.

The rearrangement joins TRBV5-4 to TRBJ2-1; a possible D gene is TRBD1 (5 bases). The CDR3 runs 15 residues. Germline values: CDR1 SGHNT, CDR2 YYREEE (reference sequence). V lost 0 bases, J lost 5 bases, and 12 bases lay in between. CDR3 region: CASSLAPGSDNEQFF. CDR3 bases: TGTGCCAGCAGCTTGGCGCCAGGGTCGGACAATGAGCAGTTCTTC. The whole variable domain, remainder taken from reference TRBV5-4 and TRBJ2-1, is ETGVTQSPTHLIKTRGQQVTLRCSSQSGHNTVSWYQQALGQGPQFIFQYYREEENGRGNFPPRFSGLQFPNYSSELNVNALELDDSALYLCASSLAPGSDNEQFFGPGTRLTVL.

This clone was found a few times. V and J are TRBV5-4 and TRBJ2-1; the match to TRBD1 covers 7 bases. This CDR3 contains 14 residues. Germline CDR1 is SGHNT and CDR2 is YYREEE (reference sequence). The trim removed 4 bases at V and 3 bases at J, leaving 4 bases unmatched. CDR3: CASSRRDSYNEQFF. The CDR3 DNA sequence: TGTGCCAGCAGCCGCCGGGACAGCTACAATGAGCAGTTCTTC.

The chain recombines TRBV4-3 with TRBJ2-1, with D possibly TRBD2 on 6 matching bases. This CDR3 has 14 residues. V was cut by 4 bases and J by 8 bases, with 15 bases left in between. Looked up from germline, CDR1 is LGHNA and CDR2 is YSLEER. This CDR3 reads CASSRSGTGDEQFF. In DNA form, the CDR3 reads TGCGCCAGCAGCCGATCGGGCACGGGGGATGAGCAGTTCTTC.

This chain joins TRBV28 and TRBJ1-5, with TRBD1 as a possible D gene (5 bases). Trimming left V 5 bases short and J 4 bases short, with 12 bases between. The CDR3 runs 14 residues. The V gene's germline CDR1 is MDHEN and CDR2 SYDVKM. Here the CDR3 DNA reads TGTGCCAGCAGTCTCCCGGGGGGTAATCAGCCCCAGCATTTT. Translation gives CASSLPGGNQPQHF.

The chain links TRBV4-3 to TRBJ1-2; D unresolved. V lost 4 bases, J lost 0 bases, and 12 bases lay in between. CDR1 and CDR2 (germline): LGHNA, YSLEER. The CDR3 totals 15 residues. The CDR3 region has the DNA TGCGCCAGCAGCCTAGGCAGCCTAGCTAACTATGGCTACACCTTC. The encoded protein is CASSLGSLANYGYTF.

The chain carries TRBV5-1 and TRBJ2-3; D possibly corresponds to TRBD2 (6 bases). This CDR3 comprises 15 residues. Germline CDR1 reads SGHRS; CDR2 reads YFSETQ. Deletions cut 0 bases from V and 4 bases from J, with 12 bases between. CDR3 protein: CASSLDWRGPDTQYF. The CDR3 nucleotides read TGCGCCAGCAGCTTGGATTGGCGGGGACCAGATACGCAGTATTTT.

The chain has TRBV27 and TRBJ2-1; D perhaps matches TRBD1 (5 bases). The V and J ends lost 0 bases and 8 bases respectively, with 17 bases between them. Germline-derived CDR1 and CDR2 are MNHEY and SMNVEV (reference sequence). This CDR3 is built from 16 residues. The CDR3 loop is CASSLSWAGNFDEQFF. The DNA for the CDR3 is TGTGCCAGCAGTTTATCCTGGGCAGGGAACTTCGATGAGCAGTTCTTC.

V gene TRBV11-1 combines with J gene TRBJ2-5; D is perhaps TRBD1 (5 bases). The germline V gene has CDR1 SGHAT and CDR2 FQDESV (reference sequence). V gave up 5 bases and J gave up 4 bases, with 8 bases separating them. The CDR3 length is 12 residues. The CDR3 DNA follows: TGTGCCAGCAGCAGGGGCCCAGAGACCCAGTACTTC. It yields the protein CASSRGPETQYF. Supplemented by reference TRBV11-1 and TRBJ2-5, the full variable domain reads EAEVAQSPRYKITEKSQAVAFWCDPISGHATLYWYRQILGQGPELLVQFQDESVVDDSQLPKDRFSAERLKGVDSTLKIQPAELGDSAMYLCASSRGPETQYFGPGTRLLVL.

The rearrangement links TRBV5-1 to TRBJ1-2, with 10 bases aligning to TRBD1. V gave up 4 bases and J gave up 7 bases; unmatched junction bases: 7. CDR3 length equals 14 residues. Germline-derived CDR1 and CDR2 are SGHRS and YFSETQ. CDR3 amino acids: CASSPDGQGGGYTF. The CDR3 DNA reads TGCGCCAGCAGCCCTGATGGACAGGGGGGTGGCTACACCTTC.

The chain couples TRBV4-2 to TRBJ1-2, with 11 nucleotides matching TRBD1. The V and J ends lost 3 bases and 5 bases, in that order; junction bases with no gene match: 8. This CDR3 has 16 residues. CDR1 LGHNA and CDR2 YNFKEQ come from the germline V gene. The CDR3 spells CASSQGTGGNIYGYTF. The CDR3 coding sequence is TGTGCCAGCAGCCAGGGGACAGGGGGAAATATTTATGGCTACACCTTC.

The rearrangement joins TRBV9 to TRBJ2-2; 10 bases fit TRBD2. Trimming at V came to 4 bases and at J to 6 bases, leaving 6 bases not matched to a gene. CDR1 and CDR2 from the germline V gene are SGDLS and YYNGEE. The CDR3 contains 15 residues. CDR3 loop: CASSPSGGAAGELFF. The CDR3 coding sequence is TGTGCCAGCAGCCCAAGCGGGGGGGCGGCCGGGGAGCTGTTTTTT.

The rearrangement links TRBV19 to TRBJ2-7; the D is unclear. The CDR3 extends over 13 amino acids. Per germline, CDR1 LNHDA and CDR2 SQIVND (reference sequence). V was trimmed by 3 bases and J by 4 bases, leaving 10 bases between them. In DNA form, the CDR3 reads TGTGCCAGTAGTATTGGGCACTCATACGAGCAGTACTTC. It translates to CASSIGHSYEQYF.

V usage is TRBV14 and J usage is TRBJ2-5; no clear D gene. Germline V gene data show CDR1 as SGHDN and CDR2 as FVKESK. Trimming removed 1 base from V and 5 bases from J, with 5 bases in between. The CDR3 runs to 12 residues. CDR3 loop: CASSQGRETQYF. The CDR3 DNA follows: TGTGCCAGCAGCCAAGGTCGGGAGACCCAGTACTTC.

The CDR3 DNA reads TGCGCCAGCAGCTTGACGGGGGGTGGCAATCAGCCCCAGCATTTT. It yields the protein CASSLTGGGNQPQHF. The chain joins TRBV5-1 to TRBJ1-5; tentative D call: TRBD1 (5 bases). Germline V gene data show CDR1 as SGHRS and CDR2 as YFSETQ. Trimming took 1 base from V and 2 from J, leaving 10 bases between them. The CDR3 is 15 amino acids.

This chain uses TRBV6-5 with TRBJ1-6; tentative D call: TRBD1 (6 bases). The CDR3 extends over 14 amino acids. Per the germline V gene, CDR1 is MNHEY and CDR2 is SVGAGI. Trimming took off 0 bases at V and 11 bases at J, with 11 bases between the two ends. CDR3 residues: CASSYSSGDTPLHF. Here the CDR3 DNA reads TGTGCCAGCAGTTACTCGAGTGGGGACACACCCCTCCACTTT.

The chain combines TRBV30 with TRBJ1-4; D is uncertain. The V end lost 0 bases, the J end lost 3 bases, and 11 bases lay between the germline ends. CDR1 and CDR2 from the germline V gene are GTSNPN and SVGIG (reference sequence). The CDR3 is made up of 15 amino acids. The CDR3 loop is CAWSVRGMANEKLFF. CDR3 bases: TGTGCCTGGAGTGTACGAGGGATGGCTAATGAAAAACTGTTTTTT.

This chain uses TRBV4-3 with TRBJ1-1, with TRBD1 matching over 9 bases. The germline V gene encodes CDR1 LGHNA and CDR2 YSLEER. V dropped 3 bases and J dropped 4; count of bases not matched to a gene: 9. The CDR3 runs 16 residues. CDR3 nucleotide sequence: TGCGCCAGCAGCCACGCCGAGACAGGGGGAAGCACTGAAGCTTTCTTT. Translating gives CASSHAETGGSTEAFF.

The rearrangement uses TRBV21-1 and TRBJ1-5; no check of the table's D call, TRBD1, against the DNA was made. TRBV21-1 is marked as a pseudogene. The CDR3 length is 19 residues. The CDR3 reads CASSKENRGPLYSNQPQHF. The CDR3 DNA sequence: TGTGCCAGCAGCAAAGAAAACAGGGGGCCCCTCTATAGCAATCAGCCCCAGCATTTT.

This clone was seen more than once but under ten times. The gene calls are TRBV5-4 and TRBJ1-2, with D possibly being TRBD1 (5 bases). Looked up from germline, CDR1 is SGHNT and CDR2 is YYREEE (reference sequence). The V end was cut by 0 bases, the J end by 4 bases, with 7 bases between. The CDR3 sequence is 13 residues long. The CDR3 nucleotides read TGTGCCAGCAGCTTGGGACAGCCCTATGGCTACACCTTC. Encoded protein: CASSLGQPYGYTF. The full variable domain, its missing parts supplied by reference TRBV5-4 and TRBJ1-2, is ETGVTQSPTHLIKTRGQQVTLRCSSQSGHNTVSWYQQALGQGPQFIFQYYREEENGRGNFPPRFSGLQFPNYSSELNVNALELDDSALYLCASSLGQPYGYTFGSGTRLTVV.